This T cell receptor (beta chain) was observed in a study of PD-1 blockade in mismatch repair-deficient tumors. At the level of the study: Enrolled 2013-2016, patients had progressing, pretreated mismatch repair-deficient cancers of about a dozen types.

TCRdb's copy holds only in-frame clones and misses some; the assay was immunoSEQ multiplex PCR. This table holds roughly 120,000 clones, about 83% found once. This clone was detected once. Antigen: not known. Study findings and constraints: Tumor-resident clones, often absent from pretreatment blood, expanded after pembrolizumab and then contracted.

Mismatch repair deficiency was confirmed in all patients, by PCR or immunohistochemistry. TCR sequencing covered a few patients who responded to pembrolizumab. The CDR3 sequence is 15 residues long. Germline values: CDR1 LGHNA, CDR2 YSLEER. Trimming took 2 bases from V and 5 from J; bases not matched to a gene: 3. This TCR was sampled from an adult with mismatch repair-deficient cancer. The sequences come from peripheral blood, collected more than 58 weeks after starting pembrolizumab. J is TRBJ1-4 and V is TRBV4-3; 9 bases map to TRBD1. The CDR3 spells CASSQWTGANEKLFF. The CDR3 nucleotides are TGCGCCAGCAGCCAATGGACAGGGGCAAATGAAAAACTGTTTTTT.